These 22 T cell receptor beta chains were all obtained from the same sample, sequenced in a study of cytomegalovirus exposure and HLA in healthy donors. The PCR ran on 60 Vbeta and 13 Jbeta primers. The protocol was immunoSEQ multiplex PCR, while the TCRdb copy is restricted to in-frame clones and leaves out a portion. The sample shows about 120,000 clones, around 76% of them seen only once. Sequencing used PBMCs. The receptors originated from a middle-aged man in good health and CMV-seropositive.

Concerning this clone: Compared with germline, one end of the junction differs, possibly owing to a read error. V and J are TRBV6-6 and TRBJ2-3; a weak D match, TRBD2 (6 bases). Germline CDR1 and CDR2: MNHNY and SVGAGI (reference sequence). This CDR3 has 14 amino acids. This CDR3 is CAGSGGTLGGTQYF. For the CDR3, the DNA is TGTGCCGGCAGTGGCGGGACCTTGGGGGGTACGCAGTATTTT.

The gene calls are TRBV10-3 and TRBJ1-1; D ambiguous. CDR1 ENHRY and CDR2 SYGVKD come from the germline V gene. Trimming removed 0 bases from V and 0 bases from J, with 14 bases in between. The CDR3 spans 17 residues. CDR3 DNA: TGTGCCATCAGTGAGTCAGTCGGGTACGCCCTGAACACTGAAGCTTTCTTT. Amino acids: CAISESVGYALNTEAFF.

The CDR3 nucleotides read TGTGCCAGCATCCTACAGGGGGTTCTGCTGGGAGAGCAGTACTTC. Protein sequence: CASILQGVLLGEQYF. The chain has TRBV6-1 and TRBJ2-7, with TRBD1 matching over 8 bases. V shed 7 bases, J shed 7 bases, and the junction held 15 bases outside the gene matches. In germline, CDR1 is MNHNS, CDR2 SASEGT. CDR3 length equals 15 residues.

CDR3 coding DNA: TGTGCCAGCTCACCCGTCCCGGGACAGGGGGCGAGTCCCTACGAGCAGTACTTC. This translates into CASSPVPGQGASPYEQYF. The V call is TRBV18, the J call TRBJ2-7, with TRBD1 matching 12 bases. Trimming removed 3 bases from V and 2 bases from J; junction bases left unmatched: 11. The CDR3 is made up of 18 amino acids. Germline CDR1 reads KGHSH; CDR2 reads LQKENI.

The CDR3 loop reads CASSPMPGASGGNEQFF. CDR3 nucleotides: TGTGCCAGCAGCCCTATGCCCGGGGCTAGCGGGGGGAATGAGCAGTTCTTC. The V gene is TRBV7-2, the J gene TRBJ2-1; TRBD2 agrees at 11 bases. Looked up from germline, CDR1 is SGHTA and CDR2 is FQGNSA. The ends lost 5 bases at V and 7 bases at J; junction bases unmatched: 13. The CDR3 totals 17 residues.

The rearrangement uses TRBV5-1 and TRBJ2-2, with TRBD1 matching over 9 bases. The length of the CDR3 is 15 residues. Looked up from germline, CDR1 is SGHRS and CDR2 is YFSETQ. V shed 4 bases, J shed 2 bases, and the junction held 3 bases outside the gene matches. The CDR3 here is CASSPGQGNTGELFF. The CDR3 DNA follows: TGCGCCAGCAGCCCGGGACAGGGTAACACCGGGGAGCTGTTTTTT.

This rearrangement joins TRBV6-1 to TRBJ1-5; the D is unclear. CDR1 and CDR2 (germline): MNHNS, SASEGT. This CDR3 is 15 amino acids long. V lost 2 bases, J lost 6 bases, and 14 bases lay in between. CDR3 region: CASSEPRSPSQPQHF. In nucleotides, the CDR3 is TGTGCCAGCAGTGAACCACGGAGTCCTTCTCAGCCCCAGCATTTT.

The genes are TRBV5-8 and TRBJ1-4; 10 nucleotides align to TRBD1. The germline V gene has CDR1 SGHTS and CDR2 YDEGEE. V shed 4 bases, J shed 0 bases, and the junction held 3 bases outside the gene matches. This CDR3 region has 16 residues. In nucleotides, the CDR3 is TGTGCCAGCAGCAAAGGGACAGGGGCAACTAATGAAAAACTGTTTTTT. Translation gives CASSKGTGATNEKLFF.

J is TRBJ2-7 and V is TRBV6-1, with D perhaps matching TRBD1 (5 bases). The CDR3 contains 13 residues. The V and J ends lost 2 bases and 6 bases respectively, with 11 bases between them. Germline V CDR1 and CDR2: MNHNS, SASEGT. The CDR3 region is CASSERQGSEQYF. CDR3 sequence (DNA): TGTGCCAGCAGTGAACGGCAGGGAAGCGAGCAGTACTTC.

V is TRBV28 and J is TRBJ2-7; D remains ambiguous. CDR1 and CDR2 (germline): MDHEN, SYDVKM. The CDR3 contains 15 residues. V shed 3 bases and J shed 1 base, with 13 bases lying between them. CDR3 sequence reads: CASSFVPGRSYEQYF. The DNA of the CDR3 is TGTGCCAGCAGTTTTGTCCCAGGCAGGTCCTACGAGCAGTACTTC.

V usage is TRBV11-2 and J usage is TRBJ1-2, with 11 bases aligning to TRBD1. With V trimmed by 1 base and J by 8 bases, 3 bases remained unmatched. The CDR3 is 14 residues long. Germline values: CDR1 SGHAT, CDR2 FQNNGV. The DNA of the CDR3 is TGTGCCAGCAGCTTAGCCGGGACAGGGGGGGGCTACACCTTC. Its protein is CASSLAGTGGGYTF.

This chain uses TRBV19 with TRBJ2-1; 12 nucleotides line up with TRBD2. Germline V gene lookup returns CDR1 LNHDA and CDR2 SQIVND (reference sequence). This CDR3 contains 15 residues. Unmatched junction bases numbered 9, after V lost 5 bases and J lost 10 bases. The CDR3 loop is CASSWGTSGPPEQFF. DNA of the CDR3: TGTGCCAGTAGTTGGGGGACTAGCGGGCCACCAGAGCAGTTCTTC.

V is TRBV18 and J is TRBJ1-6; tentatively, D is TRBD1 (6 bases). Per the germline V gene, CDR1 is KGHSH and CDR2 is LQKENI. Trimming stripped 5 bases from V and 0 bases from J, with 11 bases between. CDR3 length: 16 amino acids. The CDR3 DNA is TGTGCCAGCTCAGTTGACAGGCTCTCCTATAATTCACCCCTCCACTTT. It is translated as CASSVDRLSYNSPLHF.

This sequence joins TRBV7-2 and TRBJ1-6; D is possibly TRBD1 (5 bases). CDR1 SGHTA and CDR2 FQGNSA come from the germline V gene. Trimming took off 5 bases at V and 3 bases at J, with 17 bases between the two ends. The CDR3 is 17 residues long. CDR3 protein: CASSPKRQSGYNSPLHF. The CDR3 nucleotides are TGTGCCAGCAGCCCCAAGCGACAGTCCGGCTATAATTCACCCCTCCACTTT.

The V gene is TRBV7-2, the J gene TRBJ1-2, with D hard to call. This CDR3 has 16 amino acids. V gave up 5 bases and J gave up 1 base, with 17 bases separating them. The V gene's germline CDR1 is SGHTA and CDR2 FQGNSA. CDR3 protein: CASSLHGEGVNYGYTF. The CDR3 nucleotides are TGTGCCAGCAGCCTCCACGGGGAGGGAGTTAACTATGGCTACACCTTC.

The chain recombines TRBV5-4 with TRBJ2-4; 10 bases agree with TRBD2. Germline CDR1 reads SGHNT; CDR2 reads YYREEE (reference sequence). This CDR3 is 16 amino acids long. J lost 7 bases, V lost 0 bases, and 7 bases had no gene match. The CDR3 here is CASSLGSGGAGNIQYF. The DNA for the CDR3 is TGTGCCAGCAGCTTGGGGAGCGGGGGGGCCGGGAACATTCAGTACTTC.

The chain couples TRBV25-1 to TRBJ2-3; tentative D call: TRBD1 (5 bases). V gave up 2 bases and J gave up 1 base, with 10 bases separating them. Germline CDR1 reads MGHDK; CDR2 reads SYGVNS. CDR3 length: 15 amino acids. The CDR3 DNA reads as TGTGCCAGCAGTGAAGGGATAGGGGGCACAGATACGCAGTATTTT. It specifies CASSEGIGGTDTQYF.

The V gene is TRBV5-1, the J gene TRBJ1-1, with D maybe TRBD1 (6 bases). CDR3 size: 15 residues. Germline-derived CDR1 and CDR2 are SGHRS and YFSETQ. The V end lost 0 bases, the J end lost 0 bases, and 9 bases lay between the germline ends. The CDR3 reads CASSLAGQMNTEAFF. CDR3 DNA: TGCGCCAGCAGCTTGGCGGGACAAATGAACACTGAAGCTTTCTTT.

This chain links TRBV4-2 with TRBJ2-7, with 8 positions matching TRBD2. The CDR3 has 15 residues. Germline CDR1 LGHNA, CDR2 YNFKEQ. V gave up 0 bases and J gave up 2 bases; unmatched junction bases: 3. This CDR3 is CASSQDPAGAYEQYF. CDR3 DNA sequence: TGTGCCAGCAGCCAAGACCCAGCGGGGGCCTACGAGCAGTACTTC.

Only a few counts were recorded for this clone. This sequence joins TRBV27 and TRBJ1-2; D remains unclear. V lost 6 bases and J lost 5, with 16 bases in between. CDR3 size: 14 residues. The germline gives CDR1 MNHEY, CDR2 SMNVEV (reference sequence). The chain's CDR3 is CASRPREGGYGYTF. In nucleotides, the CDR3 is TGTGCCAGCAGACCCCGGGAGGGAGGGTATGGCTACACCTTC.

The chain combines TRBV19 with TRBJ2-6; D may be TRBD1 (6 bases). V lost 6 bases, J lost 2 bases, and 14 bases lay in between. The CDR3 spans 16 residues. Germline V gives CDR1 LNHDA, CDR2 SQIVND (reference sequence). The CDR3: CASSPTGLAGANVLTF. CDR3 sequence (DNA): TGTGCCAGTAGCCCGACAGGTCTTGCTGGGGCCAACGTCCTGACTTTC.

This chain joins TRBV7-9 and TRBJ2-7; possibly TRBD2 for D (5 bases). Germline CDR1 SEHNR, CDR2 FQNEAQ (reference sequence). The CDR3 runs 12 residues. V was shortened by 0 bases and J by 9 bases, with 9 bases between the two germline ends. The CDR3 DNA reads as TGTGCCAGCAGCTTAGCAGGCGCGGGGCAGTACTTC. This gives the protein CASSLAGAGQYF. The whole variable domain, remainder taken from reference TRBV7-9 and TRBJ2-7, is DTGVSQNPRHKITKRGQNVTFRCDPISEHNRLYWYRQTLGQGPEFLTYFQNEAQLEKSRLLSDRFSAERPKGSFSTLEIQRTEQGDSAMYLCASSLAGAGQYFGPGTRLTVT.